This section outlines one T cell receptor (beta chain) sequence together with its context. The authors' processing: How many nucleated cells were present was estimated from reference gene primer amplification. Here immunoSEQ multiplex PCR was the method, and the copy in TCRdb shows in-frame clones only, minus some. V and J calls and clone size are those listed in that table; D and trimming were worked out from the DNA. The sample yields tens of thousands of clones, nearly 90% seen once. V was shortened by 6 bases and J by 1 base, with 7 bases between the two germline ends. Germline CDR1 LNHDA, CDR2 SQIVND (reference sequence). This CDR3 region has 13 residues. The sample belongs to a study of blood T cell repertoires in COVID-19. As for the study in general: Samples representing acute and convalescent COVID-19 were sourced from the United States, Italy and Spain. Sources were T cells, B-cell-depleted T cells, or PBMCs; the material itself was cDNA or gDNA.

Sequenced: peripheral blood. This receptor was identified in a man in his forties or fifties with active COVID-19. The chain uses TRBV19 and TRBJ2-1; weak D call: TRBD1 (5 bases). The CDR3 sequence is CASRGPSYNEQFF. For the CDR3, the DNA is TGTGCCAGTAGGGGGCCTTCCTACAATGAGCAGTTCTTC.